The rows below give T cell receptor beta chains drawn from one sample of a study of blood T cells in healthy people across ages. TCRdb recomputed calls from the 5' RACE reads with MiXCR, one row per CDR3 protein. In the table there are around 800,000 distinct CDR3 sequences, about 48% of which are singletons. The sample consisted of blood. These receptors all stem from an elderly man in good health. The CDR3 runs from the conserved cysteine through the conserved F or W. The D gene is left open where the match is weak. Only part of the rows carry a size: once, few, many, or a class if the clone is expanded.

>TRBJ1-6|TRBV6-2/TRBV6-3|.|.
TGTGCCAGCAGCCTAAAGCTGACGTCAAGGGATTCACCCCTCCACTTT
CASSLKLTSRDSPLHF
>TRBJ2-7|TRBV2|.|.
TGTGCCAGCAGTGAAGGGTATCACGAGCAGTACTTC
CASSEGYHEQYF
>TRBJ2-5|TRBV7-9|once|.
TGTGCCAGCAGCTTTCCCGCGGGTGTCAGCTACAATGAGCAGTACTTC
CASSFPAGVSYNEQYF
>TRBJ2-7|TRBV12-3/TRBV12-4|.|.
TGTGCCAGCAGTTCACGAAGGGATCAGCTCACACCCTGCGAGCAGTACTTC
CASSSRRDQLTPCEQYF
>TRBJ1-5|TRBV18|.|.
TGTGCCAGCTCACCCAGCGAGGGTGAGCCCCAGCATTTT
CASSPSEGEPQHF
>TRBJ2-3|TRBV20-1|once|.
TGCAGTAACAGAGGATTCGCAGATACGCAGTATTTT
CSNRGFADTQYF
>TRBJ2-5|TRBV3-1|.|TRBD2
TGTGCCAGCAGCCAACTCGGGGGGGAAGAGACCCAGTACTTC
CASSQLGGEETQYF
>TRBJ2-7|TRBV2|.|TRBD2
TGTGCCAGCAGTGAACGGCCTAGCGGGAGCTACGAGCAGTACTTC
CASSERPSGSYEQYF
>TRBJ1-2|TRBV27|.|TRBD1
TGTGCCAGCAGTGCACAGGGGCTCCTTAACTATGGCTACACCTTC
CASSAQGLLNYGYTF
>TRBJ2-6|TRBV4-2|few|.
TGTGCCAGCAGCCCAATCGGGAATAGCGCGTTCTCTGGGGCCAACGTCCTGACTTTC
CASSPIGNSAFSGANVLTF
>TRBJ2-3|TRBV20-1|once|.
TGCAGTGCTAGAGTCTTCAGGGATAACACAGATACGCAGTATTTT
CSARVFRDNTDTQYF
>TRBJ1-6|TRBV20-1|.|.
TGCAGTGCTAGAGATAGAGGTTCGGCAGGGTGGGCGAGTTCACCCCTCCACTTT
CSARDRGSAGWASSPLHF
>TRBJ2-3|TRBV7-2|.|.
TGTGCCAGCAGCTACCTGGCAGGGGGGAGCACAGATACGCAGTATTTT
CASSYLAGGSTDTQYF
>TRBJ1-5|TRBV20-1|.|.
TGCAGTGCTAGCACAGGAGGCAATCAGCCCCAGCATTTT
CSASTGGNQPQHF
>TRBJ2-7|TRBV5-1|.|.
TGCGCCAGCAGCTTGGGGGGCCAGGTGATCTACGAGCAGTACTTC
CASSLGGQVIYEQYF
>TRBJ2-1|TRBV7-3|.|TRBD2
TGTGCCAGCAGCTTATCGCGGGAGGGCCTCCATGAGCAGTTCTTC
CASSLSREGLHEQFF
>TRBJ2-1|TRBV5-1|.|TRBD1
TGCGCCAGCAGCCCACCCGGGACAGGGGGCAATGAGCAGTTCTTC
CASSPPGTGGNEQFF
>TRBJ2-1|TRBV14|.|.
TGTGCCAGCAGCCAAGATAACTTTAACCCCCGACCGGAGCAGTTCTTC
CASSQDNFNPRPEQFF